Below, 28 T cell receptor beta chains from the same sample are listed, as sequenced in a study of CD8 T cells in Susac syndrome. The RNA, roughly 0.5 to 1 ug, was put through reverse transcription using random hexamers. TCRdb processed the immunoSEQ multiplex PCR reads anew with MiXCR; each CDR3 protein has one entry. The data show around 99,000 distinct CDR3 sequences, 95% to 98% seen once. Sequenced: CD4+ T cells from PBMCs. These receptors came from a human donor in good health.

The rearrangement uses TRBV2 and TRBJ2-5, with D unclear. This CDR3 contains 15 residues. Germline values: CDR1 SNHLY, CDR2 FYNNEI. Trimming removed 3 bases at V and 0 bases at J, with 11 bases between. The CDR3 region is CASSEISTNQETQYF. The CDR3 nucleotides are TGTGCCAGCAGTGAGATCTCAACCAACCAAGAGACCCAGTACTTC. The variable domain in full, with the rest retrieved from reference TRBV2 and TRBJ2-5, is EPEVTQTPSHQVTQMGQEVILRCVPISNHLYFYWYRQILGQKVEFLVSFYNNEISEKSEIFDDQFSVERPDGSNFTLKIRSTKLEDSAMYFCASSEISTNQETQYFGPGTRLLVL.

The rearrangement joins TRBV3-1 to TRBJ2-2; no clear D gene. V was cut by 4 bases and J by 0 bases, with 9 bases left in between. The germline CDR1 and CDR2 sequences are LGHDT and YNNKEL (reference sequence). This CDR3 has 15 residues. Here the CDR3 DNA reads TGTGCCAGCAGCCCCTTCGAGGCGAACACCGGGGAGCTGTTTTTT. Its protein product is CASSPFEANTGELFF. The full variable domain, in which reference TRBV3-1 and TRBJ2-2 provide the parts outside the CDR3, is DTAVSQTPKYLVTQMGNDKSIKCEQNLGHDTMYWYKQDSKKFLKIMFSYNNKELIINETVPNRFSPKSPDKAHLNLHINSLELGDSAVYFCASSPFEANTGELFFGEGSRLTVL.

The CDR3 spells CASKSTGTNTEAFF. Written as DNA, the CDR3 is TGTGCCAGCAAGTCGACAGGGACCAACACTGAAGCTTTCTTT. V is TRBV28 and J is TRBJ1-1; the match to TRBD1 covers 7 bases. CDR1 and CDR2 from the germline V gene are MDHEN and SYDVKM. The CDR3 runs to 14 residues. Unmatched junction bases numbered 7, after V lost 7 bases and J lost 2 bases.

The CDR3 is CASSLLNYGYTF. The CDR3 DNA sequence: TGTGCCAGCAGCTTGCTGAACTATGGCTACACCTTC. The chain carries TRBV7-2 and TRBJ1-2, with D unresolved. CDR3 length: 12 amino acids. With 3 bases removed from V and 2 bases from J, the gap between germline ends came to 4 bases. Germline lookup yields CDR1 SGHTA and CDR2 FQGNSA.

This clonotype was observed a single time. The chain recombines TRBV5-6 with TRBJ1-2; D might be TRBD1 (6 bases). Per germline, CDR1 SGHDT and CDR2 YYEEEE. The CDR3 is made up of 14 amino acids. V was trimmed by 6 bases and J by 3 bases, leaving 15 bases between them. CDR3 region: CASNTGGLDYGYTF. CDR3 bases: TGTGCCAGCAACACCGGGGGGCTCGACTATGGCTACACCTTC. The full variable domain, in which reference TRBV5-6 and TRBJ1-2 provide the parts outside the CDR3, is DAGVTQSPTHLIKTRGQQVTLRCSPKSGHDTVSWYQQALGQGPQFIFQYYEEEERQRGNFPDRFSGHQFPNYSSELNVNALLLGDSALYLCASNTGGLDYGYTFGSGTRLTVV.

The chain is built from TRBV29-1 and TRBJ2-7, with D tentatively TRBD1 (5 bases). Trimming stripped 4 bases from V and 2 bases from J, with 12 bases between. The CDR3 totals 13 residues. Germline values: CDR1 SQVTM, CDR2 ANQGSEA. The CDR3: CSVGRDSTYEQYF. CDR3 nucleotide sequence: TGCAGCGTTGGTCGAGACAGTACCTACGAGCAGTACTTC.

The rearrangement uses TRBV28 and TRBJ1-1, with TRBD1 identical over 8 bases. Germline CDR1 and CDR2: MDHEN and SYDVKM. This CDR3 has 16 residues. V dropped 4 bases and J dropped 7; count of bases not matched to a gene: 14. The CDR3 region is CASSSGSTGTGLEAFF. The CDR3 DNA is TGTGCCAGCAGTTCGGGATCCACCGGGACAGGACTTGAAGCTTTCTTT.

This clonotype was counted a single time. The rearrangement joins TRBV3-1 to TRBJ2-5; TRBD2 agrees at 11 bases. The V gene's germline CDR1 is LGHDT and CDR2 YNNKEL (reference sequence). The V segment lost 4 bases and the J segment 1 base; nucleotides outside the gene matches: 8. This CDR3 spans 17 amino acids. The CDR3 sequence is CASSPSPGLAGQETQYF. The CDR3 bases are TGTGCCAGCAGCCCCAGCCCCGGACTAGCGGGCCAAGAGACCCAGTACTTC.

With respect to this clonotype: Germline is not matched at one junction end, which may reflect a read error. The genes are TRBV12-3 or TRBV12-4 and TRBJ2-7; TRBD1 matches 9 bases. The CDR3 length is 14 residues. The CDR3 DNA is TGTGCCAGCAGCTCCGGGACAGGGTATTACGGGCAGTACTTC. This sequence encodes CASSSGTGYYGQYF.

The chain recombines TRBV29-1 with TRBJ2-1; tentative D call: TRBD2 (5 bases). Trimming cost V 3 bases and J 7 bases, with 16 bases left between them. Germline V gene sequence: CDR1 SQVTM, CDR2 ANQGSEA. This CDR3 is built from 14 residues. The CDR3 region has the DNA TGCAGCGTTGACGAAACGGGGATGGGGAATGAGCAGTTCTTC. Translating gives CSVDETGMGNEQFF.

The CDR3 nucleotides are TGTGCCAGTATCACTTCTAGCGGGGGTATAATAACCGGGGAGCTGTTTTTT. Its protein product is CASITSSGGIITGELFF. V usage is TRBV19 and J usage is TRBJ2-2; 10 positions match TRBD2. V lost 7 bases, J lost 5 bases, and 13 bases stayed unmatched. Germline CDR1 is LNHDA and CDR2 is SQIVND (reference sequence). The CDR3 contains 17 residues.

The CDR3 coding sequence is TGTGCCAGCAGTGTAGGACGGGGGATCCACGAGCAGTACTTC. Encoded protein: CASSVGRGIHEQYF. V gene TRBV2 combines with J gene TRBJ2-7, with a weak D call TRBD2 (6 bases). The CDR3 is 14 amino acids. CDR1 and CDR2 (germline): SNHLY, FYNNEI. V was clipped by 4 bases and J by 5 bases, with 15 bases between them.

V and J are TRBV29-1 and TRBJ2-7; possible D gene TRBD1, 6 bases. V was cut by 0 bases and J by 2 bases, with 11 bases left in between. The germline gives CDR1 SQVTM, CDR2 ANQGSEA. The CDR3 consists of 14 residues. Here the CDR3 reads CSVEDRGGPYEQYF. The DNA for the CDR3 is TGCAGCGTTGAAGATAGAGGGGGACCCTACGAGCAGTACTTC.

The genes are TRBV7-8 and TRBJ1-6; no reliable D call. Germline values: CDR1 SGHVS, CDR2 FQNEAQ. Trimming pared 4 bases from V and 13 bases from J, leaving 14 bases between. CDR3 length equals 13 residues. CDR3 protein: CASSSPTETPLHF. For the CDR3, the DNA is TGTGCCAGCAGCTCGCCGACTGAGACGCCCCTCCACTTT.

This chain connects TRBV3-1 to TRBJ1-6; D unclear. V was cut by 2 bases and J by 1 base, with 3 bases left in between. CDR3 length: 14 residues. The germline V gene has CDR1 LGHDT and CDR2 YNNKEL (reference sequence). The CDR3 DNA is TGTGCCAGCAGCCAACGGTCCTATAATTCACCCCTCCACTTT. It translates to CASSQRSYNSPLHF.

This chain uses TRBV5-6 with TRBJ2-2; no clear D. Between the trimmed V and J ends, which lost 2 bases and 0 bases, there was a span of 8 bases. Germline V gives CDR1 SGHDT, CDR2 YYEEEE. CDR3 size: 15 residues. The CDR3 DNA reads TGTGCCAGCAGCTTAGGTCTTACGAACACCGGGGAGCTGTTTTTT. This translates into CASSLGLTNTGELFF.

J is TRBJ2-3 and V is TRBV20-1; the match to TRBD2 covers 8 bases. Germline loops: CDR1 DFQATT, CDR2 SNEGSKA (reference sequence). Trimming cost V 7 bases and J 2 bases; bases outside gene matches: 8. This CDR3 is built from 14 residues. The CDR3 DNA reads TGCAGTGGCCCGGGGGGGACACCCACAGATACGCAGTATTTT. It yields the protein CSGPGGTPTDTQYF.

V is TRBV6-5 and J is TRBJ2-2, with D maybe TRBD1 (5 bases). The CDR3 contains 18 residues. CDR1 is MNHEY, CDR2 SVGAGI, per germline. The V gene lost 0 bases and the J gene lost 7 bases, with 21 bases spanning the gap. Here the CDR3 reads CASSYSTWGSRLHGELFF. In DNA form, the CDR3 reads TGTGCCAGCAGTTACTCGACTTGGGGCAGCCGATTACACGGGGAGCTGTTTTTT.

Concerning this clonotype: The CDR3 does not end in the conserved phenylalanine or tryptophan, so this is likely a read error. The genes are TRBV12-3 or TRBV12-4 and TRBJ1-1; a possible D gene is TRBD1 (6 bases). V was cut by 6 bases and J by 4 bases, with 15 bases left in between. The CDR3 runs 14 residues. CDR3 residues: CASSSNRAGTEAFC. CDR3 sequence (DNA): TGTGCCAGCAGCTCGAACAGGGCGGGCACTGAAGCTTTCTGT.

The chain links TRBV28 to TRBJ1-1; TRBD1 matches at 7 bases. Germline-derived CDR1 and CDR2 are MDHEN and SYDVKM. V lost 4 bases and J lost 4; bases outside the gene matches: 6. This CDR3 is built from 14 residues. CDR3 in amino acids: CASSSRQGRTEAFF. The CDR3 nucleotides read TGTGCCAGCAGTTCAAGACAGGGACGCACTGAAGCTTTCTTT.

V is TRBV3-1 and J is TRBJ2-3, with 10 positions matching TRBD2. Germline V CDR1 and CDR2: LGHDT, YNNKEL (reference sequence). V gave up 4 bases and J gave up 3 bases; unmatched junction bases: 13. This CDR3 region has 18 residues. The CDR3 sequence is CASSPRQRAGGRTDTQYF. The CDR3 coding sequence is TGTGCCAGCAGCCCCCGACAGCGAGCGGGGGGGCGTACAGATACGCAGTATTTT.

The gene calls are TRBV7-8 and TRBJ1-5; no clear D gene. The germline V gene encodes CDR1 SGHVS and CDR2 FQNEAQ. V lost 1 base and J 0 bases, leaving 7 bases between the germline ends. This CDR3 region has 15 residues. Written as DNA, the CDR3 is TGTGCCAGCAGCTTAGTGGGCAATAGCAATCAGCCCCAGCATTTT. Translation gives CASSLVGNSNQPQHF.

The rearrangement links TRBV5-1 to TRBJ1-2, with a weak D call TRBD1 (5 bases). The CDR3 is 14 residues long. Germline V gives CDR1 SGHRS, CDR2 YFSETQ. V lost 1 base and J lost 3, with 10 bases in between. The DNA for the CDR3 is TGCGCCAGCAGCTTGAAGGGGACGGACTATGGCTACACCTTC. Encoded protein: CASSLKGTDYGYTF.

This chain uses TRBV5-1 with TRBJ2-7, with a weak D call TRBD1 (6 bases). Germline lookup yields CDR1 SGHRS and CDR2 YFSETQ. The CDR3 totals 14 residues. Trimming cost V 4 bases and J 1 base, with 12 bases left between them. The CDR3 DNA reads TGCGCCAGCAGCGCCGGACAGTTTTCCTACGAGCAGTACTTC. This gives the protein CASSAGQFSYEQYF.

V usage is TRBV20-1 and J usage is TRBJ2-7, with D perhaps matching TRBD2 (6 bases). The ends were cut back, 2 bases at V and 1 base at J, with 15 bases in the middle. Germline CDR1 and CDR2: DFQATT and SNEGSKA (reference sequence). This CDR3 spans 15 amino acids. CDR3 in DNA: TGCAGTGCTAGACCCGGGGCGGGACCTTCCTACGAGCAGTACTTC. Translated, it gives CSARPGAGPSYEQYF.

The CDR3 DNA reads TGTGCCACTCTGGGATTTAACAATGAGCAGTTCTTC. Residues: CATLGFNNEQFF. The chain couples TRBV2 to TRBJ2-1; D unclear. With 10 bases removed from V and 5 bases from J, the gap between germline ends came to 12 bases. CDR3 length equals 12 residues. The germline CDR1 and CDR2 sequences are SNHLY and FYNNEI.

The chain links TRBV2 to TRBJ2-1; D ambiguous. Trimming shortened V by 7 bases and J by 5 bases, and 12 bases separated the two germline ends. The CDR3 has 13 residues. Germline V lookup: CDR1 SNHLY, CDR2 FYNNEI. The DNA for the CDR3 is TGTGCCAGCAAGCAGAACAGAGACAATGAGCAGTTCTTC. Translation gives CASKQNRDNEQFF.

This sequence joins TRBV14 and TRBJ2-1; D is uncertain. Germline V CDR1 and CDR2: SGHDN, FVKESK. V was pared by 4 bases and J by 2 bases, with 9 bases between. The CDR3 consists of 14 residues. In DNA form, the CDR3 reads TGTGCCAGCAGCCGGCAGGCGACCTACAATGAGCAGTTCTTC. This gives the protein CASSRQATYNEQFF.